In its sample, the clone carrying this TCR beta chain ranks as medium-sized (0.01 to 0.1%). There were no patients who had received any treatment before thyroid surgery. TCRdb re-called clones from the PCR reads using MiXCR. The sample carries more than 20,000 clones, under 15% recorded once. This record comes from a study of metastatic and nonmetastatic thyroid tumors. The sample consisted of blood. This clonotype was sampled from a female donor with papillary thyroid cancer or a benign thyroid nodule (not recorded which). Some clones in this sample may be carry-over from other donors' samples.

The CDR3 is CASRGTSGRAGEQYF. DNA for the CDR3: TGTGCCAGCAGGGGGACTAGCGGGAGGGCTGGCGAGCAGTACTTC. This chain links TRBV6-1 with TRBJ2-7, with 16 bases matching TRBD2. Losses at the gene ends were 6 bases for V and 6 bases for J; bases not matched to a gene: 5. The CDR3 has 15 amino acids. The V gene's germline CDR1 is MNHNS and CDR2 SASEGT.